This entry lists 10 T cell receptor beta chains sequenced from one sample in a study of radiotherapy plus CTLA-4 blockade in lung cancer (dated by TCRdb to between 2017 and 2018). The library was obtained by the immunoSEQ multiplex PCR assay. The clones in this table, taken by TCRdb from immuneACCESS, are in-frame only. Not every clone is retained; where verified, under half of the shortfall comes from an unresolved V gene, and the cause of the rest is unknown. The sample yields 60,000 to 75,000 clones; 70% to 80% were counted once. The ten largest account for approximately 15% of the sample. Sequencing used peripheral blood, obtained from a patient treated with radiotherapy plus ipilimumab. The receptors here all came from a human donor with non-small cell lung cancer whose response to radiotherapy plus ipilimumab could not be evaluated. Some clones in this sample may be carry-over from other donors' samples.

The V and J genes are TRBV5-1 and TRBJ1-5; TRBD1 might be the D (6 bases). This CDR3 spans 17 amino acids. The germline gives CDR1 SGHRS, CDR2 YFSETQ. V gave up 0 bases and J gave up 6 bases, with 19 bases separating them. The CDR3: CASSLGVGGADLQPQHF. The CDR3 nucleotides are TGCGCCAGCAGCTTGGGGGTAGGGGGGGCAGACCTTCAGCCCCAGCATTTT.

This CDR3 is CASRRLQGAKDQPQHF. CDR3 sequence (DNA): TGTGCCAGCAGGAGGCTACAGGGGGCAAAGGATCAGCCCCAGCATTTT. The V and J genes are TRBV21-1 and TRBJ1-5; TRBD1 is the table's D call, not checked against the DNA. TRBV21-1 is noted as a pseudogene. The CDR3 is made up of 16 amino acids.

The V call is TRBV5-6, the J call TRBJ2-3; the D is unclear. V was trimmed by 3 bases and J by 10 bases, leaving 15 bases between them. Germline CDR1 and CDR2: SGHDT and YYEEEE. The CDR3 sequence is 13 residues long. CDR3 coding DNA: TGTGCCAGCAGCTCGACTTTAAACATAGCGCAGTATTTT. This gives the protein CASSSTLNIAQYF. Drawing the rest from reference TRBV5-6 and TRBJ2-3, the complete variable domain is DAGVTQSPTHLIKTRGQQVTLRCSPKSGHDTVSWYQQALGQGPQFIFQYYEEEERQRGNFPDRFSGHQFPNYSSELNVNALLLGDSALYLCASSSTLNIAQYFGPGTRLTVL.

The V and J genes are TRBV5-4 and TRBJ1-2; TRBD1 matches 11 bases. Losses at the gene ends were 3 bases for V and 5 bases for J; bases not matched to a gene: 6. The CDR3 spans 15 residues. Germline values: CDR1 SGHNT, CDR2 YYREEE (reference sequence). The CDR3 is CASSSADRGQYGYTF. CDR3 sequence (DNA): TGTGCCAGCAGCTCCGCGGACAGGGGGCAGTATGGCTACACCTTC.

This chain joins TRBV19 and TRBJ2-1, with D possibly matching TRBD2 (5 bases). Germline V gene lookup returns CDR1 LNHDA and CDR2 SQIVND (reference sequence). Trimming left V 6 bases short and J 0 bases short, with 15 bases between. This CDR3 region has 16 residues. The CDR3 nucleotides are TGTGCCAGTAGAATCGATCGGGATAGCTCCTACAATGAGCAGTTCTTC. Translation gives CASRIDRDSSYNEQFF.

The CDR3 region has the DNA TGTGCCAGCAGGACAGGACAGGGGAACTATGGCTACACCTTC. Protein sequence: CASRTGQGNYGYTF. The rearrangement links TRBV6-5 to TRBJ1-2; TRBD1 aligns across 9 bases. The germline V gene has CDR1 MNHEY and CDR2 SVGAGI. The CDR3 has 14 amino acids. Losses at the gene ends were 6 bases for V and 2 bases for J; bases not matched to a gene: 4.

The genes are TRBV5-1 and TRBJ2-2; 10 bases match TRBD2. The CDR3 has 15 residues. In germline, CDR1 is SGHRS, CDR2 YFSETQ. With 3 bases clipped from V and 6 bases from J, the junction kept 5 bases outside the gene matches. CDR3 sequence reads: CASSSLAGAPGELFF. The CDR3 nucleotides read TGCGCCAGCAGCTCCCTAGCGGGGGCCCCCGGGGAGCTGTTTTTT.

The CDR3 nucleotides read TGTGCCAGTAGTATAGATGCAACCAGACATTTCTTT. It codes for CASSIDATRHFF. The rearrangement links TRBV19 to TRBJ1-1; D is unresolved. Between the trimmed V and J ends, which lost 0 bases and 13 bases, there was a span of 12 bases. This CDR3 spans 12 amino acids. Germline V gene lookup returns CDR1 LNHDA and CDR2 SQIVND (reference sequence).

V is TRBV9 and J is TRBJ2-1; the D gene is possibly TRBD2 (7 bases). V was shortened by 2 bases and J by 2 bases, with 14 bases between the two germline ends. The CDR3 runs 16 residues. The germline V gene has CDR1 SGDLS and CDR2 YYNGEE. The CDR3 protein is CASSVQDGGPYNEQFF. The DNA of the CDR3 is TGTGCCAGCAGCGTTCAGGACGGGGGGCCCTACAATGAGCAGTTCTTC.

This chain links TRBV6-8 with TRBJ2-7, with D possibly matching TRBD1 (5 bases). V was pared by 5 bases and J by 2 bases, with 10 bases between. Germline V gene sequence: CDR1 MNHGY, CDR2 SAAAGT. This CDR3 comprises 13 residues. The CDR3 DNA sequence: TGTGCCAGCAGTGAGGACACCACCTACGAGCAGTACTTC. It specifies CASSEDTTYEQYF.